The 29 T cell receptor beta chains reported below all come from one sample, sequenced in a study of blood T cell repertoires in COVID-19. TCRdb's table, derived via immunoSEQ multiplex PCR, lists solely in-frame clones and lacks some. In the table there are more than 85,000 clones, just over 90% of which are singletons. Sequencing input: peripheral blood. Receptors were obtained from a man between 60 and 70 years old with acute or convalescent COVID-19.

The chain recombines TRBV3-1 (or the pseudogene TRBV3-2) with TRBJ2-7; D is ambiguous. Germline V gene sequence: CDR1 LGHDT, CDR2 YNNKEL (reference sequence). The germline V and J ends were trimmed by 4 bases and 2 bases, with 3 bases remaining between them. The CDR3 loop spans 11 amino acids. The CDR3 loop reads CASSPAYEQYF. The CDR3 coding sequence is TGTGCCAGCAGCCCCGCCTACGAGCAGTACTTC.

CDR3 protein: CASSWTSGLYEQYF. CDR3 bases: TGTGCCAGCAGCTGGACTAGCGGCCTCTACGAGCAGTACTTC. The chain uses TRBV28 and TRBJ2-7, with 10 bases matching TRBD2. Germline-derived CDR1 and CDR2 are MDHEN and SYDVKM. There are 14 residues in the CDR3. V lost 6 bases, J lost 3 bases, and 5 bases stayed unmatched.

V usage is TRBV30 and J usage is TRBJ2-7; no clear D gene. Germline assignment: CDR1 GTSNPN and CDR2 SVGIG (reference sequence). This CDR3 has 13 residues. V was clipped by 5 bases and J by 4 bases, with 15 bases between them. The CDR3 sequence: CAWSPNHEYEQYF. The CDR3 nucleotides read TGTGCCTGGTCCCCAAACCATGAGTACGAGCAGTACTTC.

The chain recombines TRBV5-1 with TRBJ2-6; no clear D. The CDR3 has 17 amino acids. The germline gives CDR1 SGHRS, CDR2 YFSETQ. Trimming took 0 bases from V and 0 from J, leaving 10 bases between them. DNA for the CDR3: TGCGCCAGCAGCTTGGTGCAGGTAACCTCTGGGGCCAACGTCCTGACTTTC. It is translated as CASSLVQVTSGANVLTF.

The chain has TRBV7-9 and TRBJ1-6; D remains ambiguous. The CDR3 contains 14 residues. The V end lost 5 bases, the J end lost 7 bases, and 12 bases lay between the germline ends. Per germline, CDR1 SEHNR and CDR2 FQNEAQ (reference sequence). The CDR3 protein is CASSRERGNSPLHF. The CDR3 DNA follows: TGTGCCAGCAGCCGCGAGAGAGGCAATTCACCCCTCCACTTT. Variable domain in full (rest from reference TRBV7-9 and TRBJ1-6): DTGVSQNPRHKITKRGQNVTFRCDPISEHNRLYWYRQTLGQGPEFLTYFQNEAQLEKSRLLSDRFSAERPKGSFSTLEIQRTEQGDSAMYLCASSRERGNSPLHFGNGTRLTVT.

This chain's CDR3 is CASSLRGVNTEAFF. The CDR3 bases are TGTGCCAGCAGCTTACGGGGGGTGAACACTGAAGCTTTCTTT. V is TRBV7-9 and J is TRBJ1-1; possible D gene TRBD1, 5 bases. V lost 2 bases and J lost 0, with 7 bases in between. The CDR3 covers 14 residues. Germline-derived CDR1 and CDR2 are SEHNR and FQNEAQ (reference sequence).

This clone was seen just once. The chain joins TRBV5-4 to TRBJ1-6; 9 nucleotides align to TRBD1. The V and J ends lost 3 bases and 0 bases, in that order; junction bases with no gene match: 1. The CDR3 totals 16 residues. Germline-derived CDR1 and CDR2 are SGHNT and YYREEE (reference sequence). CDR3 sequence (DNA): TGTGCCAGCAGCTCGACAGGGGGCTCCTATAATTCACCCCTCCACTTT. Its protein is CASSSTGGSYNSPLHF.

V gene TRBV6-6 combines with J gene TRBJ2-1; D may be TRBD1 (6 bases). The V end was cut by 2 bases, the J end by 7 bases, with 18 bases between. Germline lookup yields CDR1 MNHNY and CDR2 SVGAGI (reference sequence). This CDR3 is 16 amino acids long. CDR3 DNA sequence: TGTGCCAGCAGTTACGGGTTTGGCAGGGGTCGTAATGAGCAGTTCTTC. It specifies CASSYGFGRGRNEQFF.

This clone is medium-sized by share. The gene calls are TRBV9 and TRBJ1-1; 10 nucleotides agree with TRBD1. CDR3 size: 13 residues. In germline, CDR1 is SGDLS, CDR2 YYNGEE. Trimming at V came to 3 bases and at J to 7 bases, leaving 3 bases not matched to a gene. The CDR3 DNA reads TGTGCCAGCAGCGGACAGGGGGCGGGTGAAGCTTTCTTT. It translates to CASSGQGAGEAFF.

This chain links TRBV2 with TRBJ1-5; D perhaps matches TRBD1 (5 bases). From germline, CDR1 is SNHLY and CDR2 FYNNEI. The CDR3 loop spans 13 amino acids. The V gene lost 8 bases and the J gene lost 10 bases, with 18 bases spanning the gap. The CDR3 reads CASGGGPISPQHF. The CDR3 nucleotides are TGTGCCAGCGGGGGGGGTCCAATCAGCCCCCAGCATTTT.

The chain couples TRBV11-3 to TRBJ2-1; maybe TRBD2 (6 bases). The V end was cut by 5 bases, the J end by 2 bases, with 19 bases between. The CDR3 spans 17 residues. Germline CDR1 reads SGHNT; CDR2 reads YENEEA. The DNA of the CDR3 is TGTGCCAGCAGCCAGGAGGGCCGTAGAGTAACCTACAATGAGCAGTTCTTC. Its protein is CASSQEGRRVTYNEQFF.

The V gene is TRBV3-1 (or the pseudogene TRBV3-2), the J gene TRBJ1-2; TRBD1 aligns across 9 bases. The CDR3 extends over 17 amino acids. Trimming took 1 base from V and 8 from J; bases not matched to a gene: 14. The germline gives CDR1 LGHDT, CDR2 YNNKEL (reference sequence). CDR3 sequence reads: CASSQGSQGAVGRGYTF. The CDR3 region has the DNA TGTGCCAGCAGCCAAGGATCACAGGGGGCCGTAGGTAGAGGCTACACCTTC.

The chain combines TRBV3-1 (or the pseudogene TRBV3-2) with TRBJ1-1; D may be TRBD1 (5 bases). Trimming pared 2 bases from V and 4 bases from J, leaving 11 bases between. CDR3 length: 14 amino acids. From germline, CDR1 is LGHDT and CDR2 YNNKEL (reference sequence). DNA of the CDR3: TGTGCCAGCAGCCAAAGGACACTTATCACTGAAGCTTTCTTT. Residues: CASSQRTLITEAFF.

The genes are TRBV9 and TRBJ2-5; possibly TRBD2 for D (6 bases). The CDR3 loop spans 14 amino acids. V lost 2 bases and J 2 bases, leaving 10 bases between the germline ends. Germline V lookup: CDR1 SGDLS, CDR2 YYNGEE. The CDR3 nucleotides read TGTGCCAGCAGCGTGAGGGACTTACAAGAGACCCAGTACTTC. Residues: CASSVRDLQETQYF.

The V call is TRBV19, the J call TRBJ2-2; weak D call: TRBD1 (5 bases). This CDR3 is 14 amino acids long. Trimming shortened V by 8 bases and J by 0 bases, and 10 bases separated the two germline ends. Germline lookup yields CDR1 LNHDA and CDR2 SQIVND (reference sequence). The CDR3 reads CASYTTANTGELFF. DNA of the CDR3: TGTGCCAGTTATACGACAGCGAACACCGGGGAGCTGTTTTTT.

The V call is TRBV11-3, the J call TRBJ2-5; 10 bases are shared with TRBD2. V lost 1 base and J lost 5; bases outside the gene matches: 13. This CDR3 comprises 18 residues. Germline V gene lookup returns CDR1 SGHNT and CDR2 YENEEA. CDR3 amino acids: CASSLVTPSGRRRETQYF. DNA for the CDR3: TGTGCCAGCAGCTTAGTCACGCCTAGCGGGAGACGGCGGGAGACCCAGTACTTC.

The chain has TRBV5-6 and TRBJ2-7; D is uncertain. CDR3 length: 14 residues. Trimming took off 1 base at V and 2 bases at J, with 10 bases between the two ends. Germline V lookup: CDR1 SGHDT, CDR2 YYEEEE. This chain's CDR3 is CASSLYSRTYEQYV. The DNA for the CDR3 is TGTGCCAGCAGCTTGTATTCTAGAACCTACGAGCAGTACGTC.

This clone occurred once. The chain has TRBV18 and TRBJ2-3; maybe TRBD1 (6 bases). The CDR3 extends over 14 amino acids. Trimming removed 7 bases at V and 0 bases at J, with 11 bases between. Germline V lookup: CDR1 KGHSH, CDR2 LQKENI. CDR3 in amino acids: CASFPRGSTDTQYF. CDR3 sequence (DNA): TGTGCCAGCTTCCCAAGGGGGAGCACAGATACGCAGTATTTT.

This chain joins TRBV5-1 and TRBJ2-1; 9 bases align to TRBD2. Germline lookup yields CDR1 SGHRS and CDR2 YFSETQ. CDR3 length: 14 residues. The V and J ends lost 4 bases and 5 bases, in that order; junction bases with no gene match: 4. The DNA for the CDR3 is TGCGCCAGCAGCGCGGGACTAGCTAACAATGAGCAGTTCTTC. Its translation: CASSAGLANNEQFF.

This clone has only one observation. The chain combines TRBV19 with TRBJ1-1; no definite D call. CDR1 LNHDA and CDR2 SQIVND come from the germline V gene (reference sequence). CDR3 length equals 15 residues. V lost 9 bases to trimming and J lost 1 base, with 18 bases between them. This CDR3 is CASTRGRSSNTEAFF. The CDR3 nucleotides read TGTGCCAGCACCCGAGGGAGGTCTTCGAACACTGAAGCTTTCTTT.

The genes are TRBV5-1 and TRBJ1-6; D not certain. The CDR3 is 17 amino acids. The germline CDR1 and CDR2 sequences are SGHRS and YFSETQ. V lost 0 bases and J 7 bases, leaving 17 bases between the germline ends. This CDR3 is CASSLGAPGKRNSPLHF. CDR3 DNA: TGCGCCAGCAGCTTGGGGGCCCCCGGGAAGAGGAATTCACCCCTCCACTTT.

In its sample, this clone was seen a few times. V gene TRBV7-9 combines with J gene TRBJ2-1, with 10 bases fitting TRBD2. This CDR3 is 15 amino acids long. V shed 0 bases and J 6 bases; nucleotides not matched to a gene: 2. Germline CDR1 and CDR2: SEHNR and FQNEAQ (reference sequence). The CDR3 DNA follows: TGTGCCAGCAGCTTAGCTAGCGGGAGGCTCAATGAGCAGTTCTTC. Encoded protein: CASSLASGRLNEQFF.

The J gene is TRBJ1-2, the V gene TRBV5-6; a weak D match, TRBD1 (5 bases). This CDR3 has 16 residues. CDR1 is SGHDT, CDR2 YYEEEE, per germline. The V and J ends lost 1 base and 4 bases respectively, with 17 bases between them. Here the CDR3 DNA reads TGTGCCAGCAGCTTGTATGAAGGGGTATTTGTCTATGGCTACACCTTC. Amino acids: CASSLYEGVFVYGYTF. Full variable domain (outside the CDR3, taken from reference TRBV5-6 and TRBJ1-2): DAGVTQSPTHLIKTRGQQVTLRCSPKSGHDTVSWYQQALGQGPQFIFQYYEEEERQRGNFPDRFSGHQFPNYSSELNVNALLLGDSALYLCASSLYEGVFVYGYTFGSGTRLTVV.

This rearrangement joins TRBV18 to TRBJ2-7, with 7 bases that match TRBD1. V dropped 0 bases and J dropped 3; count of bases not matched to a gene: 8. This CDR3 is built from 16 residues. In germline, CDR1 is KGHSH, CDR2 LQKENI. CDR3 in amino acids: CASSPPSETGLYEQYF. The CDR3 nucleotides read TGTGCCAGCTCACCACCGTCGGAGACAGGGCTCTACGAGCAGTACTTC.

The genes are TRBV12-3 or TRBV12-4 and TRBJ2-1; no reliable D call. V was shortened by 6 bases and J by 9 bases, with 9 bases between the two germline ends. This CDR3 contains 11 residues. The CDR3 spells CASSPSFEQFF. CDR3 bases: TGTGCCAGCAGCCCCAGTTTTGAGCAGTTCTTC.

The chain links TRBV6-4 to TRBJ1-2; a possible D gene is TRBD1 (6 bases). The CDR3 contains 15 residues. Germline V gene data show CDR1 as MRHNA and CDR2 as SNTAGT. Trimming stripped 0 bases from V and 0 bases from J, with 8 bases between. The DNA for the CDR3 is TGTGCCAGCAGTGACTCGGCAGGGGCTAACTATGGCTACACCTTC. Amino acid sequence: CASSDSAGANYGYTF.

The chain has TRBV24-1 and TRBJ2-1; 9 bases match TRBD1. This CDR3 comprises 14 residues. With V trimmed by 4 bases and J by 8 bases, 5 bases remained unmatched. Germline V CDR1 and CDR2: KGHDR, SFDVKD. CDR3 in DNA: TGTGCCACCAGTGAAACAGGGGGCCTCGATGAGCAGTTCTTC. Translation gives CATSETGGLDEQFF.

CDR3 sequence: CASGPLWDSGTYNEQFF. CDR3 sequence (DNA): TGTGCTAGTGGTCCCCTTTGGGACAGTGGAACCTACAATGAGCAGTTCTTC. The genes are TRBV12-5 and TRBJ2-1; 7 bases map to TRBD1. Germline V gene data show CDR1 as LGHNT and CDR2 as FRNRAP. The CDR3 consists of 17 residues. With 5 bases clipped from V and 2 bases from J, the junction kept 12 bases outside the gene matches.

This chain uses TRBV14 with TRBJ1-1; D not certain. The CDR3 sequence is 12 residues long. In germline, CDR1 is SGHDN, CDR2 FVKESK. With 4 bases removed from V and 10 bases from J, the gap between germline ends came to 13 bases. The CDR3 DNA sequence: TGTGCCAGCAGCCTTGGGCCGCTAAGAGCTTTCTTT. Its protein product is CASSLGPLRAFF.